This entry lists 29 T cell receptor beta chains sequenced from one sample in a study of metastatic and nonmetastatic thyroid tumors (dated by TCRdb to 2018 to 2021). Library generation was performed with PCR. Sequencing took place on an Illumina HiSeq 4000. Starting from the raw public reads, TCRdb applied fastp trimming at Q25, assembled clones with MiXCR and retained in-frame beta chains. The sample profile shows under 30,000 clones; 20% of them were found once. Of the sample, about 30% falls within the top ten clones. No treatment had been received by any patient before thyroid surgery. Sequenced material: blood. The receptors were sampled from a male donor with papillary thyroid cancer or a benign thyroid nodule (not recorded which). Some clones in this sample may be carry-over from other donors' samples.

This clone was counted at least ten times. This chain uses TRBV15 with TRBJ2-4, with D unresolved. The germline gives CDR1 LNHNV, CDR2 YYDKDF (reference sequence). Trimming removed 0 bases from V and 1 base from J, with 13 bases in between. CDR3 length: 17 amino acids. DNA for the CDR3: TGTGCCACCAGCAGAGATTTCGGAAAGATTGCCAAAAACATTCAGTACTTC. Translating it yields CATSRDFGKIAKNIQYF.

This clone was seen ten or more times. J is TRBJ1-1 and V is TRBV4-1; D unclear. The germline V gene has CDR1 MGHRA and CDR2 YSYEKL. The CDR3 extends over 16 amino acids. V was pared by 5 bases and J by 1 base, with 17 bases between. CDR3 sequence (DNA): TGCGCCAGCAGCTCCCGTCATGAGCTGTCGAACACTGAAGCTTTCTTT. Protein sequence: CASSSRHELSNTEAFF.

The V call is TRBV5-1, the J call TRBJ1-2; D remains ambiguous. Deletions cut 1 base from V and 3 bases from J, with 10 bases between. In germline, CDR1 is SGHRS, CDR2 YFSETQ. CDR3 length equals 14 residues. As DNA, the CDR3 is TGCGCCAGCAGCTTGAATCGGAGAGACTATGGCTACACCTTC. It translates to CASSLNRRDYGYTF.

This clone is medium-sized in the sample. The CDR3 region has the DNA TGTGCCAGCAGCACGGGACAGGGGGGGATGAACACTGAAGCTTTCTTT. Translating it yields CASSTGQGGMNTEAFF. This sequence joins TRBV11-3 and TRBJ1-1, with 11 bases that match TRBD1. The CDR3 runs to 16 residues. V shed 5 bases, J shed 0 bases, and the junction held 5 bases outside the gene matches. In germline, CDR1 is SGHNT, CDR2 YENEEA.

At least ten counts were recorded for this clone. The rearrangement joins TRBV19 to TRBJ1-1; 9 nucleotides align to TRBD1. J was trimmed by 6 bases and V by 1 base; bases with no gene match: 3. CDR1 is LNHDA, CDR2 SQIVND, per germline (reference sequence). The CDR3 is 14 residues long. As DNA, the CDR3 is TGTGCCAGTAGTATAGGGGACAGGGATTCTGAAGCTTTCTTT. Translating it yields CASSIGDRDSEAFF.

This clone was counted many times. The rearrangement uses TRBV5-6 and TRBJ2-1; perhaps D is TRBD1 or TRBD2 (5 bases each). The V end lost 0 bases, the J end lost 7 bases, and 11 bases lay between the germline ends. Germline CDR1 SGHDT, CDR2 YYEEEE. The CDR3 contains 14 residues. In DNA form, the CDR3 reads TGTGCCAGCAGCTTGGTTCTGGGGGAGAATGAGCAGTTCTTC. This gives the protein CASSLVLGENEQFF.

This clone was counted many times. The chain's CDR3 is CASTSGAGTGTGNTEAFF. CDR3 coding DNA: TGTGCCAGCACCTCAGGGGCGGGGACAGGGACCGGGAACACTGAAGCTTTCTTT. The chain links TRBV6-6 to TRBJ1-1; 9 bases are a match to TRBD1. Germline CDR1 MNHNY, CDR2 SVGAGI (reference sequence). This CDR3 has 18 amino acids. V was clipped by 7 bases and J by 1 base; unmatched bases: 16.

This rearrangement joins TRBV24-1 to TRBJ2-7; a possible D gene is TRBD2 (6 bases). V was trimmed by 4 bases and J by 5 bases, leaving 17 bases between them. Per the germline V gene, CDR1 is KGHDR and CDR2 is SFDVKD. There are 15 residues in the CDR3. The CDR3 reads CATSESRERSNEQYF. As DNA, the CDR3 is TGTGCCACCAGTGAGTCCCGGGAGCGATCCAACGAGCAGTACTTC.

There are many counts of this clone. This may arise from a read error, as a much more abundant clone is one base away. The sample contains more than one DNA sequence encoding this CDR3. V and J are TRBV15 and TRBJ1-5; D uncertain. Germline assignment: CDR1 LNHNV and CDR2 YYDKDF (reference sequence). The CDR3 has 13 residues. The V end lost 0 bases, the J end lost 16 bases, and 16 bases lay between the germline ends. Here the CDR3 DNA reads TGTGCCACCAGCAGAGACAAGCCCGCGCTATTACATTTT. Its translation is CATSRDKPALLHF.

This chain joins TRBV4-1 and TRBJ2-7; no definite D call. This CDR3 is built from 14 residues. The V end was cut by 0 bases, the J end by 4 bases, with 10 bases between. Germline CDR1 is MGHRA and CDR2 is YSYEKL. CDR3 region: CASSQEALGYEQYF. The CDR3 nucleotides are TGCGCCAGCAGCCAAGAGGCGTTGGGTTACGAGCAGTACTTC.

This clone has more than one count but fewer than ten. The rearrangement uses TRBV6-1 and TRBJ2-7; 7 nucleotides match TRBD1. Germline-derived CDR1 and CDR2 are MNHNS and SASEGT. V lost 6 bases to trimming and J lost 4 bases; unmatched junction nucleotides: 15. This CDR3 spans 16 amino acids. This CDR3 reads CASSLSHRGGKYEQYF. In nucleotides, the CDR3 is TGTGCCAGCAGCCTTAGCCACAGGGGCGGCAAATACGAGCAGTACTTC.

This clone was detected many times. The chain couples TRBV9 to TRBJ1-4, with unresolved D. V was shortened by 4 bases and J by 8 bases, with 15 bases between the two germline ends. The CDR3 totals 14 residues. The V gene's germline CDR1 is SGDLS and CDR2 YYNGEE. CDR3 region: CASSSNSRSEKLFF. The CDR3 DNA follows: TGTGCCAGCAGCTCCAACTCCAGGAGCGAAAAACTGTTTTTT.

The chain employs TRBV30 and TRBJ1-6; 8 positions agree with TRBD1. CDR1 is GTSNPN and CDR2 is SVGIG in the germline V gene (reference sequence). V shed 3 bases, J shed 10 bases, and the junction held 2 bases outside the gene matches. The CDR3 sequence is 12 residues long. The CDR3 coding sequence is TGTGCCTGGAGCCCAGGGGGCTCACCCCTCCACTTT. This translates into CAWSPGGSPLHF.

Points on this clone: The junction departs from the called germline gene at one end, perhaps through a read error. This chain links TRBV6-2 or TRBV6-3 with TRBJ2-1; no definite D call. The germline gives CDR1 MNHEY, CDR2 SVGEGT. The CDR3 loop spans 11 amino acids. CDR3 sequence reads: CASRYYNVQFF. In DNA, the CDR3 is TGTGCCAGCAGATATTACAATGTGCAGTTCTTC.

This sequence joins TRBV3-1 and TRBJ2-1; the D call may be TRBD1 or TRBD2 (5 bases each). Trimming left V 3 bases short and J 13 bases short, with 16 bases between. The length of the CDR3 is 13 residues. Germline loops: CDR1 LGHDT, CDR2 YNNKEL (reference sequence). The CDR3 reads CASSQNRGPEQFF. The CDR3 nucleotides read TGTGCCAGCAGCCAGAATCGGGGCCCCGAACAGTTCTTC.

This clone has a count of ten or more. This chain joins TRBV10-3 and TRBJ1-6, with TRBD1 identical over 7 bases. The CDR3 has 15 amino acids. The J segment lost 8 bases and the V segment lost 8 bases, leaving 12 bases of the junction unmatched. Looked up from germline, CDR1 is ENHRY and CDR2 is SYGVKD. CDR3 region: CAIRRTGAKDSPLHF. Here the CDR3 DNA reads TGTGCCATCCGCAGGACAGGCGCTAAGGATTCACCCCTCCACTTT.

DNA for the CDR3: TGTGCCTGGACCGGGGGCGAATCTGGCTACACCTTC. It specifies CAWTGGESGYTF. The J gene is TRBJ1-2, the V gene TRBV30; weak D call: TRBD1 (6 bases). This CDR3 is built from 12 residues. CDR1 GTSNPN and CDR2 SVGIG come from the germline V gene (reference sequence). With 4 bases removed from V and 7 bases from J, the gap between germline ends came to 13 bases.

This clone has a count of ten or more. This chain links TRBV15 with TRBJ2-7; D gene ambiguous. V was shortened by 3 bases and J by 6 bases, with 6 bases between the two germline ends. This CDR3 has 11 residues. The germline gives CDR1 LNHNV, CDR2 YYDKDF (reference sequence). DNA for the CDR3: TGTGCCACCAGCAGCCATTCCGAGCAGTACTTC. Protein product: CATSSHSEQYF.

This clone was detected many times. This sequence joins TRBV5-1 and TRBJ2-7; weak D call: TRBD2 (5 bases). Deletions cut 0 bases from V and 7 bases from J, with 14 bases between. Germline CDR1 and CDR2: SGHRS and YFSETQ. The CDR3 sequence is 14 residues long. The CDR3 protein is CASSLVDAGGEQYF. The CDR3, as DNA: TGCGCCAGCAGCTTGGTGGACGCGGGCGGGGAGCAGTACTTC.

This clone is termed medium-sized (0.01 to 0.1%). The chain combines TRBV20-1 with TRBJ2-1; TRBD2 matches at 9 bases. The CDR3 has 13 amino acids. Trimming cost V 6 bases and J 5 bases; bases outside gene matches: 5. Germline values: CDR1 DFQATT, CDR2 SNEGSKA (reference sequence). In DNA form, the CDR3 reads TGCAGTGCCCGGCTAGCGGGACACAATGAGCAGTTCTTC. Its protein product is CSARLAGHNEQFF.

This clone was seen many times. This may arise from a read error, as a much more abundant clone is one base away. The gene calls are TRBV6-2 or TRBV6-3 and TRBJ1-4; D is unclear. Germline CDR1 MNHEY, CDR2 SVGEGT. CDR3 length: 17 amino acids. CDR3 protein: CASSYSEGLATNEKLLF. The DNA for the CDR3 is TGTGCCAGCAGTTACTCCGAGGGATTGGCAACTAATGAAAAACTGCTTTTT.

This clone was counted ten times or more. V is TRBV6-1 and J is TRBJ2-7; 9 bases match TRBD1. The CDR3 has 15 residues. The J segment lost 3 bases and the V segment lost 2 bases, leaving 5 bases of the junction unmatched. CDR1 MNHNS and CDR2 SASEGT come from the germline V gene. The CDR3 DNA is TGTGCCAGCAGTGAATCGGTGACAGGGGGCTACGAGCAGTACTTC. It encodes CASSESVTGGYEQYF.

This clone was seen once. The chain is built from TRBV4-1 and TRBJ1-5; D is possibly TRBD1 (6 bases). CDR1 is MGHRA and CDR2 is YSYEKL in the germline V gene. The CDR3 covers 17 residues. Deletions cut 1 base from V and 0 bases from J, with 13 bases between. This chain's CDR3 is CASSQVQGFDSNQPQHF. The CDR3 nucleotides are TGCGCCAGCAGCCAAGTCCAGGGGTTTGATAGCAATCAGCCCCAGCATTTT.

The table lists this clone with many counts. The chain joins TRBV6-1 to TRBJ2-7; no definite D call. V shed 6 bases and J shed 0 bases, with 12 bases lying between them. This CDR3 comprises 14 residues. CDR1 is MNHNS and CDR2 is SASEGT in the germline V gene. In DNA, the CDR3 is TGTGCCAGCAGCAATACGGACCGCTCCTACGAGCAGTACTTC. Translation: CASSNTDRSYEQYF.

This clone was counted ten times or more. A single base separates this from a much larger clone, so it may be a read error. In nucleotides, the CDR3 is TGTGCCAGCAGTTTCGCTAGTTCACCCCTCCGCTTT. It translates to CASSFASSPLRF. The V gene is TRBV28, the J gene TRBJ1-6; D gene unclear. The CDR3 length is 12 residues. The germline V gene has CDR1 MDHEN and CDR2 SYDVKM. The variable domain in full, completed from reference TRBV28 and TRBJ1-6, reads DVKVTQSSRYLVKRTGEKVFLECVQDMDHENMFWYRQDPGLGLRLIYFSYDVKMKEKGDIPEGYSVSREKKERFSLILESASTNQTSMYLCASSFASSPLRFGNGTRLTVT.

The chain has TRBV6-1 and TRBJ1-1; tentative D call: TRBD1 (6 bases). V lost 8 bases to trimming and J lost 1 base, with 14 bases between them. The CDR3 loop spans 14 amino acids. From germline, CDR1 is MNHNS and CDR2 SASEGT. The CDR3 spells CASRLTGANTEAFF. The CDR3, as DNA: TGTGCCAGCCGTCTGACAGGAGCGAACACTGAAGCTTTCTTT.

On this clone: This sequence may be a read error, since a much larger clone differs from it by one base. The chain employs TRBV14 and TRBJ1-2; D not certain. V lost 1 base and J lost 4, with 10 bases in between. The V gene's germline CDR1 is SGHDN and CDR2 FVKESK. This CDR3 region has 14 residues. CDR3 sequence: CASSQGSQFYGYTF. DNA for the CDR3: TGTGCCAGCAGCCAAGGTTCCCAGTTCTATGGCTACACCTTC.

This clone showed up many times. CDR3 amino acids: CASSSANSGRFQFF. CDR3 sequence (DNA): TGTGCCAGCAGCTCCGCTAATAGCGGGAGGTTCCAGTTCTTC. The rearrangement uses TRBV28 and TRBJ2-1; 10 positions match TRBD2. The V segment lost 6 bases and the J segment 13 bases; nucleotides outside the gene matches: 12. Germline V gene sequence: CDR1 MDHEN, CDR2 SYDVKM. This CDR3 comprises 14 residues.

In its sample, this clone was seen a few times. A read error may explain this, as a much larger clone is one base away. This sequence joins TRBV6-1 and TRBJ1-1; D unresolved. Trimming took off 8 bases at V and 4 bases at J, with 17 bases between the two ends. The CDR3 extends over 14 amino acids. The germline gives CDR1 MNHNS, CDR2 SASEGT. CDR3 loop: CASGSGSYGTEAFF. The DNA of the CDR3 is TGTGCCAGCGGGTCGGGATCATATGGCACTGAAGCTTTCTTT.